This T cell receptor beta chain is from a study of neoadjuvant nivolumab and ipilimumab in lung cancer. Study overall: Nivolumab 3 mg/kg was given days 1, 15 and 29, plus ipilimumab 1 mg/kg day 1 in combination. Study results and limitations: From pretherapy to surgery, tumor richness and clonality rose with dual therapy.

The table came from immunoSEQ multiplex PCR; TCRdb's copy has only in-frame clones and leaves some out. The sample lists about 1,200 clones; 70% to 85% were seen once. Regarding this clone: Its antigen is undetermined.

From germline, CDR1 is SNHLY and CDR2 FYNNEI. Unmatched junction bases numbered 3, after V lost 8 bases and J lost 3 bases. There are 12 residues in the CDR3. The sequence was obtained from an adult with non-small cell lung cancer. The J gene is TRBJ2-7, the V gene TRBV2; the match to TRBD1 covers 8 bases. This specimen consisted of adjacent normal lung tissue, obtained after neoadjuvant nivolumab, alone or with ipilimumab, at or shortly before surgery. CDR3 DNA: TGTGCCAGCCGGACAGGGCACTACGAGCAGTACTTC. Translating gives CASRTGHYEQYF.